One sample yielded the 16 T cell receptor beta chains listed below, sequenced in a study of human T cells and chemical hapten exposure. TCRdb processed the RACE reads anew with MiXCR; each CDR3 protein has one entry. The sample shows about 400,000 distinct CDR3 sequences, roughly 6.3% of them seen only once. Time point defined: patch test 2, 6 weeks after DPC sensitization. Treatment in this sample: therapeutic diphenylcyclopropenone sensitization with weekly scalp DPC. This material consisted of whole blood, taken in connection with sensitization to the hapten diphenylcyclopropenone (DPC). All receptors derive from a woman between 18 and 29 years old with alopecia areata. Some clones in this sample may be carry-over from other donors' samples.

This clonotype was observed many times. This rearrangement joins TRBV7-2 to TRBJ1-6, with TRBD1 matching over 7 bases. CDR1 is SGHTA, CDR2 FQGNSA, per germline. After removal of 5 bases from V and 0 bases from J, the junction contained 16 bases not matched to a gene. The CDR3 contains 20 residues. In DNA, the CDR3 is TGTGCCAGCAGCCAAAAGGCGGTTGCAGGGGGGACCTCCTATAATTCACCCCTCCACTTT. Translating it yields CASSQKAVAGGTSYNSPLHF.

In its sample, this clonotype was seen many times. This chain uses TRBV6-1 with TRBJ1-2; 8 positions match TRBD1. This CDR3 is 17 amino acids long. From germline, CDR1 is MNHNS and CDR2 SASEGT. The ends lost 1 base at V and 2 bases at J; junction bases unmatched: 9. The CDR3, as DNA: TGTGCCAGCAGTGAAGGGCGGACAGGGAAAGTGAACTATGGCTACACCTTC. It yields the protein CASSEGRTGKVNYGYTF.

This clonotype was observed a handful of times. The V gene is TRBV5-6, the J gene TRBJ1-5, with 9 bases identical to TRBD1. The CDR3 length is 16 residues. Germline-derived CDR1 and CDR2 are SGHDT and YYEEEE. Losses at the gene ends were 0 bases for V and 0 bases for J; bases not matched to a gene: 1. DNA for the CDR3: TGTGCCAGCAGCTTGGACAGGGGGCATAGCAATCAGCCCCAGCATTTT. Translated: CASSLDRGHSNQPQHF.

V gene TRBV4-1 combines with J gene TRBJ2-7, with 9 bases identical to TRBD1. The V gene's germline CDR1 is MGHRA and CDR2 YSYEKL. V lost 5 bases and J lost 2; bases outside the gene matches: 7. This CDR3 is built from 15 residues. The CDR3 protein is CASSYAGTGTYEQYF. The CDR3 nucleotides read TGCGCCAGCAGCTACGCCGGGACAGGGACCTACGAGCAGTACTTC.

This clonotype was detected a few times. The chain employs TRBV11-2 and TRBJ2-3; no clear D. Germline CDR1 is SGHAT and CDR2 is FQNNGV. V shed 4 bases and J shed 1 base, with 9 bases lying between them. The CDR3 is made up of 14 amino acids. The CDR3 coding sequence is TGTGCCAGCAGCTCCCTCGGGCGCACAGATACGCAGTATTTT. It specifies CASSSLGRTDTQYF.

The chain links TRBV29-1 to TRBJ2-1, with 8 bases aligning to TRBD1. Germline CDR1 and CDR2: SQVTM and ANQGSEA. The CDR3 is 15 residues long. Unmatched junction bases numbered 11, after V lost 5 bases and J lost 5 bases. CDR3 loop: CSVRGRTGKNNEQFF. The CDR3 DNA reads as TGCAGCGTTAGGGGGAGGACAGGGAAAAACAATGAGCAGTTCTTC.

There are a few counts of this clonotype. The gene calls are TRBV5-1 and TRBJ1-6, with D tentatively TRBD1 (5 bases). Germline loops: CDR1 SGHRS, CDR2 YFSETQ. The CDR3 consists of 16 residues. Trimming shortened V by 5 bases and J by 4 bases, and 16 bases separated the two germline ends. The CDR3 loop is CASRPGTRGYNSPLHF. The CDR3 DNA reads TGCGCCAGCAGACCCGGGACTCGAGGTTATAATTCACCCCTCCACTTT.

This clonotype was seen more than once but under ten times. The chain links TRBV12-3 or TRBV12-4 to TRBJ1-6; TRBD1 is a possible D gene (6 bases). Trimming cost V 7 bases and J 10 bases, with 14 bases left between them. The CDR3 has 13 residues. Written as DNA, the CDR3 is TGTGCCAGCATTTCAGGGGTCGGATCACCCCTCCACTTT. This translates into CASISGVGSPLHF.

The sample holds a few counts of this clonotype. The gene calls are TRBV12-3 or TRBV12-4 and TRBJ1-3; no definite D call. The CDR3 runs to 13 residues. The V end was cut by 5 bases, the J end by 5 bases, with 10 bases between. This chain's CDR3 is CASSPQVRNTIYF. The CDR3 nucleotides are TGTGCCAGCAGTCCGCAGGTTCGAAACACCATATATTTT.

In this sample, this clonotype turned up many times. This chain links TRBV5-4 with TRBJ2-1; 14 bases match TRBD2. Trimming took 4 bases from V and 4 from J; bases not matched to a gene: 1. The germline CDR1 and CDR2 sequences are SGHNT and YYREEE (reference sequence). The CDR3 extends over 15 amino acids. CDR3 sequence: CASSRTSGGYNEQFF. The CDR3 DNA reads TGTGCCAGCAGCAGGACTAGCGGGGGGTACAATGAGCAGTTCTTC.

CDR3 amino acids: CASSQDEAGEQPEAQYF. As DNA, the CDR3 is TGCGCCAGCAGCCAAGATGAAGCCGGAGAACAGCCCGAAGCCCAGTACTTC. The chain combines TRBV4-3 with TRBJ2-5, with unresolved D. Trimming pared 0 bases from V and 9 bases from J, leaving 23 bases between. CDR1 and CDR2 from the germline V gene are LGHNA and YSLEER. This CDR3 has 17 residues.

This clonotype was seen repeatedly, ten times or more. The V gene is TRBV29-1, the J gene TRBJ2-1; 10 bases fit TRBD1. Germline V CDR1 and CDR2: SQVTM, ANQGSEA. With 8 bases clipped from V and 8 bases from J, the junction kept 6 bases outside the gene matches. The CDR3 has 12 amino acids. CDR3 loop: CSSTGGEYEQFF. CDR3 DNA sequence: TGCAGCTCGACAGGGGGCGAGTATGAGCAGTTCTTC.

This clonotype was seen more than once but under ten times. The chain uses TRBV7-9 and TRBJ1-2; D is undetermined. The CDR3 has 16 residues. Germline V gene sequence: CDR1 SEHNR, CDR2 FQNEAQ (reference sequence). Deletions cut 5 bases from V and 4 bases from J, with 20 bases between. The CDR3 DNA reads TGTGCCAGCAGCCGAGCGTTGGACGGACTGAGCTATGGCTACACCTTC. It translates to CASSRALDGLSYGYTF.

This clonotype was seen a handful of times. This chain connects TRBV7-9 to TRBJ2-1; TRBD2 aligns across 13 bases. The V gene end was trimmed by 6 bases and the J gene end by 6 bases; junction bases not matched to a gene: 5. Germline V lookup: CDR1 SEHNR, CDR2 FQNEAQ (reference sequence). CDR3 length equals 15 residues. This CDR3 is CASRATSGGANEQFF. In DNA form, the CDR3 reads TGTGCCAGCAGGGCTACTAGCGGGGGGGCCAATGAGCAGTTCTTC.

J is TRBJ2-5 and V is TRBV7-6, with TRBD1 matching over 8 bases. V lost 5 bases to trimming and J lost 5 bases; unmatched junction nucleotides: 7. The CDR3 runs to 14 residues. Germline V gene data show CDR1 as SGHVS and CDR2 as FNYEAQ. The CDR3 nucleotides are TGTGCCAGCAGCCTAGGACAGGGAGTCGAGACCCAGTACTTC. This codes for CASSLGQGVETQYF.

This clonotype showed up many times. V and J are TRBV21-1 and TRBJ1-4; the table's D gene call, TRBD1, was not cross checked with the DNA. TRBV21-1 constitutes a pseudogene. The CDR3 runs 15 residues. The DNA for the CDR3 is TGTGCCAGCAGCTACATGACAGTTCAGAATGAAAAACTGTTTTTT. It encodes CASSYMTVQNEKLFF.